This TCR beta chain stems from a study of radiotherapy plus CTLA-4 blockade in lung cancer. CDR1 MDHEN and CDR2 SYDVKM come from the germline V gene. This CDR3 comprises 15 residues. V was trimmed by 6 bases and J by 2 bases, leaving 17 bases between them. Some clones are missing from TCRdb's copy, which holds only in-frame ones; the method was immunoSEQ multiplex PCR. The sample contains around 80,000 clones, roughly 70% of which appear only once. This clonotype originated in a human donor with non-small cell lung cancer whose response to radiotherapy plus ipilimumab could not be evaluated. This chain connects TRBV28 to TRBJ2-7, with D maybe TRBD1 (5 bases). The source material was peripheral blood, sampled from a patient treated with radiotherapy plus ipilimumab. CDR3 residues: CASRRGRAATYEQYF. For the CDR3, the DNA is TGTGCCAGCAGGCGCGGCAGGGCTGCGACCTACGAGCAGTACTTC.